This TCR beta chain was found in a study of blood T cell repertoires in COVID-19. Whole-study context: Donors in the United States, Italy and Spain gave samples during acute or convalescent COVID-19. Sources were T cells, B-cell-depleted T cells, or PBMCs; the material itself was cDNA or gDNA.

V was pared by 5 bases and J by 2 bases, with 9 bases of the junction left unmatched. This CDR3 region has 17 residues. Germline values: CDR1 SGHTA, CDR2 FQGTGA. Clones were read by immunoSEQ multiplex PCR, and TCRdb kept only the in-frame ones, dropping some. The table records about 320,000 clones, around 90% of them present only once. V usage is TRBV7-3 and J usage is TRBJ2-2, with TRBD1 matching 9 bases. The sample consisted of PBMCs or T cells enriched from blood (not recorded which). This receptor was taken from a man aged 55 to 70 who had recovered from COVID-19. CDR3 amino acids: CASSANRDRDNTGELFF. The CDR3 bases are TGTGCCAGCAGCGCAAACCGGGACAGGGATAACACCGGGGAGCTGTTTTTT.